The 11 T cell receptor beta chains in this list originate from one sample, sequenced in a study of CD8 T cells in Susac syndrome. Reverse transcription used roughly 0.5 to 1 ug RNA and random hexamers. TCRdb recomputed calls from the immunoSEQ multiplex PCR reads with MiXCR, one row per CDR3 protein. This sample has 80,000 or so distinct CDR3 sequences; about 92% occur once, and the top ten carry about 0.52%. The sample was CD4+ T cells from PBMCs. The origin of the receptors is a human donor with Susac syndrome.

The rearrangement uses TRBV5-4 and TRBJ1-2; TRBD1 agrees at 7 bases. V was clipped by 4 bases and J by 5 bases; unmatched bases: 20. The CDR3 is made up of 18 amino acids. CDR1 is SGHNT, CDR2 YYREEE, per germline (reference sequence). CDR3 sequence: CASSLGGQALRGGYGYTF. CDR3 DNA sequence: TGTGCCAGCAGCCTGGGAGGACAGGCACTTAGAGGAGGATATGGCTACACCTTC.

This chain connects TRBV7-2 to TRBJ2-7, with 8 bases lining up with TRBD1. This CDR3 is 12 amino acids long. With 5 bases clipped from V and 6 bases from J, the junction kept 3 bases outside the gene matches. Germline lookup yields CDR1 SGHTA and CDR2 FQGNSA. CDR3 sequence reads: CASSPDRVEQYF. CDR3 DNA sequence: TGTGCCAGCAGCCCGGACAGGGTCGAGCAGTACTTC. The full variable domain, completed using reference TRBV7-2 and TRBJ2-7, is GAGVSQSPSNKVTEKGKDVELRCDPISGHTALYWYRQSLGQGLEFLIYFQGNSAPDKSGLPSDRFSAERTGGSVSTLTIQRTQQEDSAVYLCASSPDRVEQYFGPGTRLTVT.

The chain has TRBV7-2 and TRBJ2-3; D is perhaps TRBD1 or TRBD2 (5 bases each). V shed 11 bases and J shed 2 bases, with 17 bases lying between them. Germline V gene sequence: CDR1 SGHTA, CDR2 FQGNSA. This CDR3 is built from 14 residues. CDR3 nucleotides: TGTGCCTCCCGGGGCGGTCGCTCCACAGATACGCAGTATTTT. Translating it yields CASRGGRSTDTQYF.

The V call is TRBV12-3 or TRBV12-4, the J call TRBJ2-7, with 8 nucleotides matching TRBD2. This CDR3 comprises 13 residues. J was trimmed by 5 bases and V by 7 bases; bases with no gene match: 7. The CDR3 region is CASKRGSGNEQYF. CDR3 sequence (DNA): TGTGCCAGCAAGAGGGGTAGCGGGAACGAGCAGTACTTC.

The chain uses TRBV7-2 and TRBJ2-2; D perhaps matches TRBD1 (6 bases). The CDR3 has 16 residues. Germline V gives CDR1 SGHTA, CDR2 FQGNSA. V was cut by 2 bases and J by 8 bases, with 18 bases left in between. In nucleotides, the CDR3 is TGTGCCAGCAGCTTACGCGTAGTGACAGGCACGGGGGAGCTGTTTTTT. Amino acid sequence: CASSLRVVTGTGELFF.

The chain carries TRBV5-6 and TRBJ2-1; maybe TRBD1 (6 bases). Trimming removed 2 bases from V and 7 bases from J, with 13 bases in between. The CDR3 extends over 14 amino acids. CDR1 and CDR2 (germline): SGHDT, YYEEEE. The CDR3, as DNA: TGTGCCAGCAGCTTAACAGGGCAACTGAATGAGCAGTTCTTC. Amino acid sequence: CASSLTGQLNEQFF.

V and J are TRBV3-1 and TRBJ1-1, with D maybe TRBD1 (6 bases). The germline V gene encodes CDR1 LGHDT and CDR2 YNNKEL (reference sequence). Deletions cut 1 base from V and 2 bases from J, with 20 bases between. The CDR3 is 18 amino acids. CDR3 DNA sequence: TGTGCCAGCAGCCAAGGCAGGGGCCCTTCTCCTTTCAACACTGAAGCTTTCTTT. Residues: CASSQGRGPSPFNTEAFF.

In its sample, this clonotype was seen a few times. The chain has TRBV7-2 and TRBJ2-4; perhaps TRBD2 as D (5 bases). V was clipped by 1 base and J by 9 bases, with 7 bases between them. The CDR3 contains 12 residues. CDR1 and CDR2 (germline): SGHTA, FQGNSA. The CDR3 sequence: CASSLGAGIQYF. CDR3 sequence (DNA): TGTGCCAGCAGCTTAGGCGCGGGCATTCAGTACTTC.

In DNA, the CDR3 is TGTGCCAGCAGTCTACCGGGTTACGAGCAGTACTTC. It codes for CASSLPGYEQYF. The rearrangement links TRBV28 to TRBJ2-7, with D hard to call. Between the trimmed V and J ends, which lost 5 bases and 4 bases, there was a span of 9 bases. The CDR3 contains 12 residues. CDR1 is MDHEN and CDR2 is SYDVKM in the germline V gene. Full variable domain (remainder filled in from reference TRBV28 and TRBJ2-7): DVKVTQSSRYLVKRTGEKVFLECVQDMDHENMFWYRQDPGLGLRLIYFSYDVKMKEKGDIPEGYSVSREKKERFSLILESASTNQTSMYLCASSLPGYEQYFGPGTRLTVT.

Here the CDR3 DNA reads TGTGCCATCAGTGACCCAGGACAGGGATCGGGCAATGAGCAGTTCTTC. It is translated as CAISDPGQGSGNEQFF. This chain links TRBV10-3 with TRBJ2-1; 8 bases fit TRBD1. CDR1 is ENHRY, CDR2 SYGVKD, per germline. The length of the CDR3 is 16 residues. Trimming at V came to 3 bases and at J to 6 bases, leaving 10 bases not matched to a gene.

In DNA, the CDR3 is TGTGCCAGCAGCTCAAACCCCGGGACAGCCTCCTACGAGCAGTACTTC. Protein product: CASSSNPGTASYEQYF. The V call is TRBV7-2, the J call TRBJ2-7; TRBD1 matches at 7 bases. The V gene's germline CDR1 is SGHTA and CDR2 FQGNSA. The CDR3 consists of 16 residues. V gave up 4 bases and J gave up 0 bases; unmatched junction bases: 9.